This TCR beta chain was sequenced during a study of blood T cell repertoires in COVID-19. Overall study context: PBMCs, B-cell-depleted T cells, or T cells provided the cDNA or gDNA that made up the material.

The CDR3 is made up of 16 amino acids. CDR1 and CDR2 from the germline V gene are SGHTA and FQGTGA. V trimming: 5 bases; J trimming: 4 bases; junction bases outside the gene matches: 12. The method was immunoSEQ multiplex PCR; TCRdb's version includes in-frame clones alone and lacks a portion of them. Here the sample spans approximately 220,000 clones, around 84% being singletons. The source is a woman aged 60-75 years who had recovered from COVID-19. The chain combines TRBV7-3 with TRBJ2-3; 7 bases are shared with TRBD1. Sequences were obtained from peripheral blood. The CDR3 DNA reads TGTGCCAGCAGCCGTATGACAGGGAATTTAGCAGATACGCAGTATTTT. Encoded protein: CASSRMTGNLADTQYF.